The sequence of this T cell receptor beta chain was determined in a study of control samples from healthy donors and cancer patients (dated by TCRdb to about 2020). From the cysteine up to the phenylalanine, the CDR3 has a length of 15 residues. The only DNA kept is the CDR3, 45 bases in frame from the first base. The germline V gene sets CDR1 to MGHRA and CDR2 to YSYEKL. Trimming removed 5 bases from V and 3 bases from J, leaving 15 bases between the germline ends. Library creation used the immunoSEQ multiplex PCR assay. TCRdb's version of the immuneACCESS table is confined to in-frame rearrangements and falls short of the full clone set. An unresolved V gene accounts for under half of the shortfall where checked; the remainder is of unknown origin. This sample lists just under 100,000 clones; approximately 95% were detected once. The ten largest clones take up approximately 8% of the sample. Regarding this clone: The clone's antigen remains unknown. Nothing much larger sits one base from this clone, and base qualities are not available.

The TCR originated in a man aged 18 to 29 in good health. Sequenced material: blood. This receptor chain uses TRBV4-1 and TRBJ2-3; the D call is tentative, TRBD1 or TRBD2, as each matches 6 bases. The bases read TGCGCCAGCAGCGCTAGGGGGGCGTGGACAGATACGCAGTATTTT. Protein translation: CASSARGAWTDTQYF.